The present T cell receptor beta chain was sequenced within a study of blood T cell repertoires in COVID-19. Whole-study context: Researchers got acute and convalescent COVID-19 samples from the United States, Italy and Spain.

Germline V lookup: CDR1 SGHTA, CDR2 FQGNSA. CDR3 length equals 15 residues. The V end was cut by 5 bases, the J end by 1 base, with 12 bases between. In the study's own analysis: The assay estimated nucleated cells by amplifying reference gene primers. Repertoires were generated with immunoSEQ multiplex PCR, while TCRdb's copy carries only in-frame clones and drops some. V, J and clone size derive from that table, while D and trimming were established from the DNA sequence. The sample yields about 260,000 clones, around 87% seen once. The gene calls are TRBV7-2 and TRBJ1-3; D might be TRBD1 (6 bases). This TCR came from a woman aged 45-65 years with acute or convalescent COVID-19. Specimen: peripheral blood. CDR3 DNA sequence: TGTGCCAGCAGCACCGGGACATTTTCTGGAAACACCATATATTTT. Protein sequence: CASSTGTFSGNTIYF. The variable domain in full, completed from reference TRBV7-2 and TRBJ1-3, reads GAGVSQSPSNKVTEKGKDVELRCDPISGHTALYWYRQSLGQGLEFLIYFQGNSAPDKSGLPSDRFSAERTGGSVSTLTIQRTQQEDSAVYLCASSTGTFSGNTIYFGEGSWLTVV.